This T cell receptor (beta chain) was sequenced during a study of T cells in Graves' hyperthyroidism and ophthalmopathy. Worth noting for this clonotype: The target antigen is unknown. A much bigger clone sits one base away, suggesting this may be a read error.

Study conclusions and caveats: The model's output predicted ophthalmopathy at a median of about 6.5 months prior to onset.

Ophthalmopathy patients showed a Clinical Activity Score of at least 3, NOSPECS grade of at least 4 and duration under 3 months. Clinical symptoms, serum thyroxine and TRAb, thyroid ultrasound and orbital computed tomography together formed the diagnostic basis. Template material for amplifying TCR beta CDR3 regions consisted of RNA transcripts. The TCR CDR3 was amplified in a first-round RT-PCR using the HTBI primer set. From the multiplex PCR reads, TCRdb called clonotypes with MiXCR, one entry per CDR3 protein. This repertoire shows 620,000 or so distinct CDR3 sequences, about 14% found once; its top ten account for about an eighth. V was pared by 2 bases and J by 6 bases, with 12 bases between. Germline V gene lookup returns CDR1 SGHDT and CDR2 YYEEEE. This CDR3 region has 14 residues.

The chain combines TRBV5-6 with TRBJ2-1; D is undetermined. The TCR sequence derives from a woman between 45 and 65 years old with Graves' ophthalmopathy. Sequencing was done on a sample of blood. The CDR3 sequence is CASSFLSPCNEQFF. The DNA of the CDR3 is TGTGCCAGCAGCTTCCTGAGTCCCTGCAATGAGCAGTTCTTC.